The rows below give T cell receptor beta chains drawn from one sample of a study of cytomegalovirus exposure and HLA in healthy donors. Assay: immunoSEQ multiplex PCR; the TCRdb copy retains only in-frame clones and omits some. The sample includes about 120,000 clones, 74% of them seen just once. Sample: PBMCs. These receptors originate from a human donor in good health. Both conserved end residues are part of each CDR3. The D gene is left open where the match is weak. Not all rows give a size; the values are once, few, many and, for expanded clones, a class.

j_gene,abundance,d_gene,v_gene,CDR3aa,CDR3nt
TRBJ2-7,-,TRBD1,TRBV5-4,CASSANRGQGYEQYF,TGTGCCAGCAGCGCAAACAGGGGGCAAGGCTACGAGCAGTACTTC
TRBJ2-7,-,TRBD1,TRBV29-1,CSVGQGVYEQYF,TGCAGCGTGGGACAGGGTGTCTACGAGCAGTACTTC
TRBJ2-6,-,-,TRBV14,CASSQSAGANVLTF,TGTGCCAGCAGTCAATCAGCTGGGGCCAACGTCCTGACTTTC
TRBJ2-2,-,-,TRBV4-3,CASSQDTDSMNTGELFF,TGCGCCAGCAGCCAAGATACGGACAGCATGAACACCGGGGAGCTGTTTTTT
TRBJ2-1,-,TRBD2,TRBV12-5,CASGLVPSGGDNEQFF,TGTGCTAGTGGTTTGGTCCCTAGCGGGGGGGACAATGAGCAGTTCTTC
TRBJ2-1,-,TRBD1,TRBV2,CASSVSGQGYNEQFF,TGTGCCAGCAGCGTGTCGGGACAGGGCTACAATGAGCAGTTCTTC
TRBJ1-6,once,TRBD1,TRBV5-1,CASSLEGQTDSPLHF,TGCGCCAGCAGCTTGGAGGGACAGACAGATTCACCCCTCCACTTT
TRBJ2-2,-,-,TRBV7-9,CASSLQSGTGTGELFF,TGTGCCAGCAGCTTACAGTCGGGAACGGGAACCGGGGAGCTGTTTTTT
TRBJ2-1,-,-,TRBV10-2,CASREVPPNNEQFF,TGCGCCAGCAGGGAGGTACCCCCTAACAATGAGCAGTTCTTC
TRBJ1-3,-,-,TRBV11-2,CASSQGGNTIYF,TGTGCCAGCAGCCAGGGAGGAAACACCATATATTTT
TRBJ1-3,once,-,TRBV7-2,CASSLARRGKLGNTIYF,TGTGCCAGCAGCTTAGCAAGGCGGGGGAAGTTGGGGAACACCATATATTTT
TRBJ1-6,-,-,TRBV2,CASRELRSSPLHF,TGTGCCAGCAGGGAGCTTCGTTCTTCACCCCTCCACTTT
TRBJ1-1,-,-,TRBV9,CASSAGGTYDTEAFF,TGTGCCAGCAGCGCGGGGGGGACCTACGATACTGAAGCTTTCTTT
TRBJ2-3,-,TRBD1,TRBV30,CAWSARTGHGDTQYF,TGTGCCTGGAGTGCCCGGACAGGACATGGAGATACGCAGTATTTT
TRBJ2-2,-,TRBD1,TRBV27,CASSNPRGRGTGELFF,TGTGCCAGCAGTAACCCCAGGGGGCGCGGGACCGGGGAGCTGTTTTTT
TRBJ1-4,-,-,TRBV5-1,CASSPAPGSNEKLFF,TGCGCCAGCAGCCCTGCCCCGGGGTCTAATGAAAAACTGTTTTTT
TRBJ1-5,-,-,TRBV6-6,CASSYARVQFNQPQHF,TGTGCCAGCAGTTACGCGAGGGTCCAGTTCAATCAGCCCCAGCATTTT
TRBJ1-3,-,TRBD1,TRBV9,CASSLRGTLTIYF,TGTGCCAGCAGCCTCAGGGGGACCCTCACCATATATTTT
TRBJ1-5,-,TRBD1,TRBV7-2,CASSLGGTGRHQPQHF,TGTGCCAGCAGCTTAGGGGGGACAGGGAGACATCAGCCCCAGCATTTT
TRBJ2-7,-,TRBD2,TRBV14,CASSQGWTSGRTPEEQYF,TGTGCCAGCAGCCAAGGGTGGACTAGCGGGAGGACCCCAGAGGAGCAGTACTTC
TRBJ2-1,-,-,TRBV29-1,CSVYPGLDNGQFF,TGCAGCGTTTACCCGGGACTGGACAATGGGCAGTTCTTC
TRBJ2-5,-,-,TRBV2,CASSNNRGEGQETQYF,TGTGCCAGCAGTAATAACAGGGGGGAGGGCCAAGAGACCCAGTACTTC
TRBJ2-2,-,-,TRBV5-6,CASSPGWGGGELFF,TGTGCCAGCAGCCCCGGATGGGGCGGCGGGGAGCTGTTTTTT
TRBJ1-1,-,-,TRBV4-1,CASSLTFVVDTEALF,TGCGCCAGCAGCCTAACCTTCGTCGTGGACACTGAAGCTCTCTTT
TRBJ2-5,-,TRBD2,TRBV27,CASRGLAGASGTQYF,TGTGCCAGCAGAGGGCTAGCGGGGGCATCCGGGACCCAGTACTTC
TRBJ1-4,-,-,TRBV27,CASRRGVGNRNEKLFF,TGTGCCAGCAGGAGAGGTGTAGGAAACCGTAATGAAAAACTGTTTTTT
TRBJ2-7,few,-,TRBV6-5,CASSQRGFTYEQYF,TGTGCCAGCAGTCAAAGAGGTTTTACCTACGAGCAGTACTTC
TRBJ1-6,once,-,TRBV5-5,CASSYTGFNNSPLHF,TGTGCCAGCAGCTACACAGGGTTCAATAATTCACCCCTCCACTTT
TRBJ2-3,-,-,TRBV6-4,CASSERPTDTQYF,TGTGCCAGCAGCGAGCGACCGACAGATACGCAGTATTTT
TRBJ2-5,once,TRBD2,TRBV4-2,CASSQETGGTETQYF,TGTGCCAGCAGCCAAGAGACGGGGGGAACAGAGACCCAGTACTTC
TRBJ2-6,once,TRBD1,TRBV2,CASTRTGGSGANVLTF,TGTGCCAGCACCCGGACAGGGGGCTCCGGGGCCAACGTCCTGACTTTC
TRBJ2-5,-,-,TRBV11-2,CASRKSRETQYF,TGTGCCAGCAGGAAAAGCCGGGAGACCCAGTACTTC
TRBJ2-7,few,TRBD1,TRBV19,CASGPTGSGYEQYF,TGTGCCAGTGGCCCGACAGGGAGCGGCTACGAGCAGTACTTC
TRBJ1-3,-,-,TRBV5-8,CASSLAFGSGNTIYF,TGTGCCAGCAGCTTGGCCTTCGGCTCTGGAAACACCATATATTTT
TRBJ1-2,-,-,TRBV7-9,CASSPTYANYGYTF,TGTGCCAGCAGCCCGACATATGCTAACTATGGCTACACCTTC
TRBJ1-3,-,-,TRBV7-2,CASSLAASGNTIYF,TGTGCCAGCAGCTTAGCGGCCTCTGGAAACACCATATATTTT
TRBJ2-5,-,TRBD1,TRBV5-4,CASSFVDRGQETQYF,TGTGCCAGCAGCTTCGTGGACAGGGGACAAGAGACCCAGTACTTC
TRBJ1-5,-,-,TRBV5-6,CASSLGLSNQPQHF,TGTGCCAGCAGCCTGGGACTTAGCAATCAGCCCCAGCATTTT
TRBJ2-2,-,-,TRBV7-8,CASSLSGLELFF,TGTGCCAGCAGCTTATCAGGGTTGGAACTGTTTTTT